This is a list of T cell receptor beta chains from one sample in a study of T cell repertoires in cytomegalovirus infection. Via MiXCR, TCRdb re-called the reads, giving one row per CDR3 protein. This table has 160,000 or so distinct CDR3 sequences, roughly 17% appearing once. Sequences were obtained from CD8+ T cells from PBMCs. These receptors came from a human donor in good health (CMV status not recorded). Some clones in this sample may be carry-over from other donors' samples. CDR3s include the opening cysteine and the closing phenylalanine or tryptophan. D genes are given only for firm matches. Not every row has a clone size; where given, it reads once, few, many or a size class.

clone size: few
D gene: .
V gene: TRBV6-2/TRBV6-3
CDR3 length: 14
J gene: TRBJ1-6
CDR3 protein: CASSPGSTHLPLHF
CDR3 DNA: TGTGCCAGCAGTCCAGGGTCGACACATTTACCCCTCCACTTT

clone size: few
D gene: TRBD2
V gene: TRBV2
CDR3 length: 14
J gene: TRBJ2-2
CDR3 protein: CASNAGTRAGELFF
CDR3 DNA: TGTGCCAGCAATGCCGGGACTAGAGCCGGGGAGCTGTTTTTT

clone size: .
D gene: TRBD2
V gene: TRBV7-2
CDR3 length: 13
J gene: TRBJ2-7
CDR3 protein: CASSWTSAGEQYF
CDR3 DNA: TGTGCCAGCAGCTGGACTAGCGCCGGCGAGCAGTACTTC

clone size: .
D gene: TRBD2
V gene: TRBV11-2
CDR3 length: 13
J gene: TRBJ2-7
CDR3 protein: CASSLGGAGEQYF
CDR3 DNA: TGTGCCAGCAGCCTCGGGGGGGCTGGCGAGCAGTACTTC

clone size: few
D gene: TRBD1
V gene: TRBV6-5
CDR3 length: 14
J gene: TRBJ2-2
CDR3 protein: CASKQGAGTGELFF
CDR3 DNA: TGTGCCAGCAAACAGGGGGCCGGGACCGGGGAGCTGTTTTTT

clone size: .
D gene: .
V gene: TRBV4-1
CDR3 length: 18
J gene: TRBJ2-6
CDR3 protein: CASSQVVTDFSGANVLTF
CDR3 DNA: TGCGCCAGCAGCCAGGTCGTTACAGATTTCTCTGGGGCCAACGTCCTGACTTTC

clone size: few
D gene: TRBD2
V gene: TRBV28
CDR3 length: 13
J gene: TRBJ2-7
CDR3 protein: CASSFRGAYEQYF
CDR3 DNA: TGTGCCAGCAGCTTCCGGGGGGCCTACGAGCAGTACTTC

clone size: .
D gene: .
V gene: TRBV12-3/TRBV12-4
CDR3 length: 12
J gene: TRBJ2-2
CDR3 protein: CASSPSTGELFF
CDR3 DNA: TGTGCCAGCAGCCCGTCCACCGGGGAGCTGTTTTTT

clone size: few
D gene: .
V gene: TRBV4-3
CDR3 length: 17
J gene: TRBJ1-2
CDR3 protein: CASSQDSSGHTNYGYTF
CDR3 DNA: TGCGCCAGCAGCCAAGATTCCTCGGGACACACTAACTATGGCTACACCTTC

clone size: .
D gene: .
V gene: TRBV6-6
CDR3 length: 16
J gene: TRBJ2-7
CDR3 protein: CASSYSTGISGILPRF
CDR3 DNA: TGTGCCAGCAGTTACTCGACAGGGATTAGCGGGATCCTCCCCCGCTTC

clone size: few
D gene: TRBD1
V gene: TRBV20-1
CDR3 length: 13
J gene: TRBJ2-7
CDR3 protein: CSARDRQGYEQYF
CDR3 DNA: TGCAGTGCTAGAGATCGACAGGGCTACGAGCAGTACTTC

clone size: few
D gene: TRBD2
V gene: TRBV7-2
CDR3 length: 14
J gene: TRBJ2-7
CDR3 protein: CASSVTSGDYEQYF
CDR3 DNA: TGTGCCAGCAGCGTGACTAGCGGGGACTACGAGCAGTACTTC

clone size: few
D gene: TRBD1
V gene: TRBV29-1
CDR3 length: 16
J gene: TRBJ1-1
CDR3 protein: CSVHGNPGQQNTEAFF
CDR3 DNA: TGCAGCGTTCATGGGAACCCGGGACAGCAAAACACTGAAGCTTTCTTT

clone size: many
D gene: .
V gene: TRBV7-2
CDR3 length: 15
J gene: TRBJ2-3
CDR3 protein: CASTPGTIIFDTQYF
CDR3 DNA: TGTGCCAGCACCCCCGGGACGATCATCTTTGATACGCAGTATTTT

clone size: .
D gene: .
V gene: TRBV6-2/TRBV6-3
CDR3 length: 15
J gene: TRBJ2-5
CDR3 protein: CASSSLLANQETQYF
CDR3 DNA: TGTGCCAGCAGCTCACTTCTAGCGAACCAAGAGACCCAGTACTTC

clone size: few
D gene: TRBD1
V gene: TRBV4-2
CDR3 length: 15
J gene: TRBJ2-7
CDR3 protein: CASSQDRTGGYEQYF
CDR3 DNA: TGTGCCAGCAGCCAAGATCGAACAGGGGGCTACGAGCAGTACTTC

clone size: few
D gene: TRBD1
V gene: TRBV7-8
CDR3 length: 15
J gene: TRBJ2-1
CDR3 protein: CASSFDDRVYNEQFF
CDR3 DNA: TGTGCCAGCAGCTTTGATGACAGGGTATACAATGAGCAGTTCTTC

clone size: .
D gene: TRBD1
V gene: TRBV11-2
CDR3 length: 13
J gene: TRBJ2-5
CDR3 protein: CASSPTGVETQYF
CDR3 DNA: TGTGCCAGCAGCCCTACAGGGGTGGAGACCCAGTACTTC

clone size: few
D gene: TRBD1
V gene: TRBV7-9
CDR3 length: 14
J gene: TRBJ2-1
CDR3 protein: CASSSGTGVYEQFF
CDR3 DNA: TGTGCCAGCAGCTCCGGGACAGGGGTTTATGAGCAGTTCTTC

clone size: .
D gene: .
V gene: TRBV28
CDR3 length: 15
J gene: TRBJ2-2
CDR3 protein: CASYPHSGNTGELFF
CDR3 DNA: TGTGCCAGCTACCCCCATAGCGGGAACACCGGGGAGCTGTTTTTT

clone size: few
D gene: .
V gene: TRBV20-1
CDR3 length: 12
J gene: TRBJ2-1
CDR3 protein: CSGARKYNEQFF
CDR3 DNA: TGCAGTGGGGCTAGAAAGTACAATGAGCAGTTCTTC

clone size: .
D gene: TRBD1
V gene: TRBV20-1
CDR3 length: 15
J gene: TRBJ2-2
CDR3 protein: CSAGDRESNTGELFF
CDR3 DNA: TGCAGTGCTGGAGACAGGGAATCGAACACCGGGGAGCTGTTTTTT

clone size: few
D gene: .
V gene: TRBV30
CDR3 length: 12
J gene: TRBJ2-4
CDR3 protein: CAWDRSKNIQYF
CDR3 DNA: TGTGCCTGGGACCGATCCAAAAACATTCAGTACTTC

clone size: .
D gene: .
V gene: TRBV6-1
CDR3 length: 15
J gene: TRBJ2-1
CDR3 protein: CASSLTHSSYNEQFF
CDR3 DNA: TGTGCCAGCAGCCTCACGCATAGCTCCTACAATGAGCAGTTCTTC

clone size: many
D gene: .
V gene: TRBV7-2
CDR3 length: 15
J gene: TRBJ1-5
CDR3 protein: CASSLGPVVNQPQHF
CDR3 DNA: TGTGCCAGCAGCTTAGGACCCGTAGTCAATCAGCCCCAGCATTTT

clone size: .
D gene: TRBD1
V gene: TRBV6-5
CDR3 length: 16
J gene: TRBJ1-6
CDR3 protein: CASSFKGTVRNSPLHF
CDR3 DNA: TGTGCCAGCAGTTTCAAAGGGACAGTCAGAAATTCACCCCTCCACTTT

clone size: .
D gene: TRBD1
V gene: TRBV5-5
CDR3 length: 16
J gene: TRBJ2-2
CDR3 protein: CASSFGQGVNTGELFF
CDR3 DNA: TGTGCCAGCAGCTTCGGACAGGGGGTGAACACCGGGGAGCTGTTTTTT

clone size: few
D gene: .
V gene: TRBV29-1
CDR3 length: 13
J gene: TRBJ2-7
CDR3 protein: CSVLRRDGYEQYF
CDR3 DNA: TGCAGCGTGCTTCGTCGGGACGGGTACGAGCAGTACTTC

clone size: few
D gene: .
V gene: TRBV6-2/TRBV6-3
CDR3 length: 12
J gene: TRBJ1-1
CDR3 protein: CASLSANTEAFF
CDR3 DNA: TGTGCCAGCCTCTCAGCGAACACTGAAGCTTTCTTT

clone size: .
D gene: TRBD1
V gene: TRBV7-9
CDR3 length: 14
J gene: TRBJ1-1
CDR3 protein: CASSFQGAGTEAFF
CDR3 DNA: TGTGCCAGCAGCTTTCAGGGGGCCGGGACTGAAGCTTTCTTT

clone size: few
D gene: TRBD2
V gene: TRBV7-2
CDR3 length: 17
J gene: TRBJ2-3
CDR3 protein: CASSLRLAGDYADTQYF
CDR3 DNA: TGTGCCAGCAGCCTCCGACTAGCGGGAGATTACGCAGATACGCAGTATTTT

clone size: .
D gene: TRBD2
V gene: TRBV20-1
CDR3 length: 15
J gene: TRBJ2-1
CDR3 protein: CSARASGSSYNEQFF
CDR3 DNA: TGCAGTGCTAGGGCTAGCGGGAGCTCCTACAATGAGCAGTTCTTC

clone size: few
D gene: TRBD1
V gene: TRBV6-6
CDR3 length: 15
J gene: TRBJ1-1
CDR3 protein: CASSYSTGLGTEAFF
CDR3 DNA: TGTGCCAGCAGTTACTCGACAGGGTTGGGAACTGAAGCTTTCTTT

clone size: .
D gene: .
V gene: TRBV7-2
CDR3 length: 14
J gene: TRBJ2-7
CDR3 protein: CASSRPGYTYEQYF
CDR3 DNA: TGTGCCAGCAGCCGCCCAGGCTACACCTACGAGCAGTACTTC

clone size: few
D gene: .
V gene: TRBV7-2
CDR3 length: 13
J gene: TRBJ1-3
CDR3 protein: CASSSLSGNTIYF
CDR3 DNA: TGTGCCAGCAGCTCTCTTTCGGGAAACACCATATATTTT

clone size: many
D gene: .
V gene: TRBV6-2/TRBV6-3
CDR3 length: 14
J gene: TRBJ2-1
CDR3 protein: CASSYVTMRNEQFF
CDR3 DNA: TGTGCCAGCAGTTACGTAACTATGCGGAATGAGCAGTTCTTC

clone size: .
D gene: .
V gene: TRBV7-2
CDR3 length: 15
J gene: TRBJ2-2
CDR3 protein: CASSIRGPSTGELFF
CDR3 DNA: TGTGCCAGCAGCATACGGGGGCCAAGCACCGGGGAGCTGTTTTTT

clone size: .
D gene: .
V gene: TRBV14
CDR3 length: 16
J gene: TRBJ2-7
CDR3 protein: CASSLVGSTRSYEQYF
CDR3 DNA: TGTGCCAGCAGCCTCGTAGGTAGTACTAGATCCTACGAGCAGTACTTC

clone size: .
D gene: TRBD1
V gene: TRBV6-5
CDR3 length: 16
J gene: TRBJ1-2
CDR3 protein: CASSYEGRGVYYGYTF
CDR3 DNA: TGTGCCAGCAGTTACGAGGGCAGGGGGGTTTACTATGGCTACACCTTC

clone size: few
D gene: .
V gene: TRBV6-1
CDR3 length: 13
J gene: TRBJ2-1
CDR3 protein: CASSPGLTNEQFF
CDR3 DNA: TGTGCCAGCAGCCCCGGACTAACCAATGAGCAGTTCTTC

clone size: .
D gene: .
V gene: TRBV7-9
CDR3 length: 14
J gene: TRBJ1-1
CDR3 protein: CASSRGELNTEAFF
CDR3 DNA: TGTGCCAGCAGTAGGGGGGAATTGAACACTGAAGCTTTCTTT

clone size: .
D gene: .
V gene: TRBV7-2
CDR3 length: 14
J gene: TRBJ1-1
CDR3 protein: CASSFQGVGAEAFF
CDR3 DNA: TGTGCCAGCAGCTTTCAGGGAGTCGGCGCTGAAGCTTTCTTT

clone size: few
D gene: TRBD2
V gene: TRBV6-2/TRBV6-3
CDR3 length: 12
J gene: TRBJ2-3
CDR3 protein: CASRPSGDTQYF
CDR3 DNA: TGTGCCAGCAGGCCTAGCGGGGATACGCAGTATTTT

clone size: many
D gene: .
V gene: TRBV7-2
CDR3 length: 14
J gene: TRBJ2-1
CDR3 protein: CASSSSGSGNEQFF
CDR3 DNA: TGTGCCAGCAGCTCGTCGGGGTCGGGGAATGAGCAGTTCTTC

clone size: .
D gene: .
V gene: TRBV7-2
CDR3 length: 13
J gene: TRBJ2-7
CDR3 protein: CASSTRTVYEQYF
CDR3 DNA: TGTGCCAGCAGCACTCGGACTGTCTACGAGCAGTACTTC

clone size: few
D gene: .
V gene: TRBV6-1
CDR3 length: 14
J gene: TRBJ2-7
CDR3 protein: CAIIHDIRPYEQYF
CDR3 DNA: TGTGCCATTATCCATGACATTCGTCCCTACGAGCAGTACTTC

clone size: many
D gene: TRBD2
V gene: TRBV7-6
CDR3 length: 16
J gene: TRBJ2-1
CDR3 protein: CASSSGLALSYNEQFF
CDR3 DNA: TGTGCCAGCAGCTCAGGACTAGCTCTCTCCTACAATGAGCAGTTCTTC

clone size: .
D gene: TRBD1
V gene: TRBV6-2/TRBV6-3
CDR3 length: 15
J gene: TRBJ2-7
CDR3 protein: CASRTRDRGDYEQYF
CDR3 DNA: TGTGCCAGCAGGACCCGGGACAGGGGTGATTACGAGCAGTACTTC